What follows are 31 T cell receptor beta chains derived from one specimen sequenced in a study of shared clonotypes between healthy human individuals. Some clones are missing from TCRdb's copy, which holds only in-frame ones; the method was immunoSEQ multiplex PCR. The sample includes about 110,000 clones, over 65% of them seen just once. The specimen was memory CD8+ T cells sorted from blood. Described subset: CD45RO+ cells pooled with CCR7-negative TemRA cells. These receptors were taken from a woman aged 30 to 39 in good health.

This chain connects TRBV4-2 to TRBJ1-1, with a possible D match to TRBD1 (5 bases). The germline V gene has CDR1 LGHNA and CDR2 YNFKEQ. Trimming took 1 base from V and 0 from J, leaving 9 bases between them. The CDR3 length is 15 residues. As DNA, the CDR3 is TGTGCCAGCAGCCAAGCCGGGACGATGAACACTGAAGCTTTCTTT. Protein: CASSQAGTMNTEAFF.

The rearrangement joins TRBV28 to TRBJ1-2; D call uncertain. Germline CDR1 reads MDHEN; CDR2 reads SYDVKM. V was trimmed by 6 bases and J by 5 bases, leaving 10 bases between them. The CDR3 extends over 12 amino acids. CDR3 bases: TGTGCCAGCAGCCCCGCCCTATATGGCTACACCTTC. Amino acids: CASSPALYGYTF.

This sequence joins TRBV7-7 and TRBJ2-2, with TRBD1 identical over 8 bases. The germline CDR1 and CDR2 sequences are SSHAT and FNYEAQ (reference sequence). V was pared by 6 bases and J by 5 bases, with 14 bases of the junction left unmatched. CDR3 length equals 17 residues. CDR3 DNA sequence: TGTGCCAGCAGTCCCTCGCCGACAGGGGAACTGACCGGGGAGCTGTTTTTT. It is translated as CASSPSPTGELTGELFF.

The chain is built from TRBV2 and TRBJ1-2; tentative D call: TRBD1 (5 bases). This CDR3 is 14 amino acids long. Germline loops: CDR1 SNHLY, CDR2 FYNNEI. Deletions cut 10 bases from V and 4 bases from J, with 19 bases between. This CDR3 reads CATDPGGGVYGYTF. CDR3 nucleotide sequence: TGTGCCACCGACCCCGGTGGAGGGGTCTATGGCTACACCTTC. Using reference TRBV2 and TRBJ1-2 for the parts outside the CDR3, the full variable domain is EPEVTQTPSHQVTQMGQEVILRCVPISNHLYFYWYRQILGQKVEFLVSFYNNEISEKSEIFDDQFSVERPDGSNFTLKIRSTKLEDSAMYFCATDPGGGVYGYTFGSGTRLTVV.

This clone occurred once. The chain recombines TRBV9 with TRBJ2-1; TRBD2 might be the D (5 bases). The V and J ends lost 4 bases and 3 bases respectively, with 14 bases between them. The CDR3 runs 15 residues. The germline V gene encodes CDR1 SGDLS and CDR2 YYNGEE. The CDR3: CASSPRPRDYNEQFF. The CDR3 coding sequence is TGTGCCAGCAGCCCACGCCCTCGGGACTACAATGAGCAGTTCTTC. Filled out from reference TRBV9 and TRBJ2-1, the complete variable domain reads DSGVTQTPKHLITATGQRVTLRCSPRSGDLSVYWYQQSLDQGLQFLIQYYNGEERAKGNILERFSAQQFPDLHSELNLSSLELGDSALYFCASSPRPRDYNEQFFGPGTRLTVL.

CDR3 sequence (DNA): TGCGCCAGCATGCGGGGATTCACAACTAATGAAAAACTGTTTTTT. Its translation is CASMRGFTTNEKLFF. V is TRBV4-1 and J is TRBJ1-4; D is unresolved. The germline V and J ends were trimmed by 7 bases and 0 bases, with 12 bases remaining between them. CDR1 is MGHRA, CDR2 YSYEKL, per germline. CDR3 length equals 15 residues.

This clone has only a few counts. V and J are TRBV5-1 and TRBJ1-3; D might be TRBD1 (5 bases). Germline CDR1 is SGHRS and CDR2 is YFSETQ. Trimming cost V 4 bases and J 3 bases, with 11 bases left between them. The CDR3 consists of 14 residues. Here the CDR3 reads CASSVGTDGNTIYF. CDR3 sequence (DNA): TGCGCCAGCAGCGTCGGGACTGATGGAAACACCATATATTTT. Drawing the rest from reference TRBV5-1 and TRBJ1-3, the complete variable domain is KAGVTQTPRYLIKTRGQQVTLSCSPISGHRSVSWYQQTPGQGLQFLFEYFSETQRNKGNFPGRFSGRQFSNSRSEMNVSTLELGDSALYLCASSVGTDGNTIYFGEGSWLTVV.

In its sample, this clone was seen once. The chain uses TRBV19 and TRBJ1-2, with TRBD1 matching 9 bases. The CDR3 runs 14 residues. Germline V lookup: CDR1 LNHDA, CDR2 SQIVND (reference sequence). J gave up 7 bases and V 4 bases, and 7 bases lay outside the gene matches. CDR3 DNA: TGTGCCAGTAGTAACCTACAGGGGGCCAGTGGCTACACCTTC. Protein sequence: CASSNLQGASGYTF.

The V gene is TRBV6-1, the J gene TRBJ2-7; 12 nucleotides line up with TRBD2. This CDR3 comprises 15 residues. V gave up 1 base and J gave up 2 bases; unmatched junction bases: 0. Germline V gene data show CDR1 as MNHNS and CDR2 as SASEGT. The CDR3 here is CASSEGLAGAYEQYF. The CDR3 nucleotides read TGTGCCAGCAGTGAAGGACTAGCGGGGGCCTACGAGCAGTACTTC.

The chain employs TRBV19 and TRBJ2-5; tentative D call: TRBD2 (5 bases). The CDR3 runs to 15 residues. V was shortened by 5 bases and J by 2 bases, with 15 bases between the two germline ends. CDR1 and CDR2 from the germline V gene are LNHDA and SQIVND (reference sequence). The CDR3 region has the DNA TGTGCCAGTAGTCCCGAGCGGCAGGTACAAGAGACCCAGTACTTC. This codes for CASSPERQVQETQYF.

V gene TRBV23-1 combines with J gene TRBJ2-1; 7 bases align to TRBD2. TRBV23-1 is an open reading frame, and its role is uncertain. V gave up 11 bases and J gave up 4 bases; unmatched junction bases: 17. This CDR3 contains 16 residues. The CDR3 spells CASQKTLAVGYNEQFF. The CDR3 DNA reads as TGCGCCTCCCAAAAGACTCTAGCGGTGGGGTACAATGAGCAGTTCTTC.

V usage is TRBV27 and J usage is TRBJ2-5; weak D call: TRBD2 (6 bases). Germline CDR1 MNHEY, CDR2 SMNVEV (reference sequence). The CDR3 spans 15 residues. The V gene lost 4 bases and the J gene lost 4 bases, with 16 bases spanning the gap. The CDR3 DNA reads TGTGCCAGCAGTTACGCGGGATGGGGGATAGAGACCCAGTACTTC. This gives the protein CASSYAGWGIETQYF.

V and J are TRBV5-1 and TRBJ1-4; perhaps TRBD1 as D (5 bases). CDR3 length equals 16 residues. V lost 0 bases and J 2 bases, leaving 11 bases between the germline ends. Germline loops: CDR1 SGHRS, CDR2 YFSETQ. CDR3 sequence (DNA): TGCGCCAGCAGCTTGGGAGGGGCGGTCACTAATGAAAAACTGTTTTTT. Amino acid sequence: CASSLGGAVTNEKLFF.

In DNA form, the CDR3 reads TGTGCCAGCAGCGTAGCTTCGGGGACTAGCAATGAGCAGTTCTTC. Translated, it gives CASSVASGTSNEQFF. This chain uses TRBV9 with TRBJ2-1; 8 bases map to TRBD2. The J segment lost 6 bases and the V segment lost 0 bases, leaving 5 bases of the junction unmatched. This CDR3 region has 15 residues. CDR1 and CDR2 (germline): SGDLS, YYNGEE.

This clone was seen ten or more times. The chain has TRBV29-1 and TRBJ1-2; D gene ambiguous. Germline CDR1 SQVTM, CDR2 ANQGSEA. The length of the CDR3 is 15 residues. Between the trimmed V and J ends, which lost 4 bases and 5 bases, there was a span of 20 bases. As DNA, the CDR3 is TGCAGCGTTGCCCCACTGACCCCAACAGTATATGGCTACACCTTC. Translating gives CSVAPLTPTVYGYTF. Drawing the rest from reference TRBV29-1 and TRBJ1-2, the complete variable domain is SAVISQKPSRDICQRGTSLTIQCQVDSQVTMMFWYRQQPGQSLTLIATANQGSEATYESGFVIDKFPISRPNLTFSTLTVSNMSPEDSSIYLCSVAPLTPTVYGYTFGSGTRLTVV.

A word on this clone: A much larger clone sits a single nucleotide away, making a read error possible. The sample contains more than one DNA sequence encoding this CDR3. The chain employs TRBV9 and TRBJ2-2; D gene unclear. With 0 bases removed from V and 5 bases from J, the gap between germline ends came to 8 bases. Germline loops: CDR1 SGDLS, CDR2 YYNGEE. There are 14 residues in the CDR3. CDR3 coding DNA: TGTGCCAGCAGCGTAGCTTGGGGTACCGGGGAGCTGTTTTTT. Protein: CASSVAWGTGELFF.

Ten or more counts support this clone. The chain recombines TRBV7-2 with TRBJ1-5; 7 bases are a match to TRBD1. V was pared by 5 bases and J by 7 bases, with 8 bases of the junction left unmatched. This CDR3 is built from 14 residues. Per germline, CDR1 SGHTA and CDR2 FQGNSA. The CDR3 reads CASSPRQGRQPQHF. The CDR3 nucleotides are TGTGCCAGCAGCCCAAGACAGGGCCGCCAGCCCCAGCATTTT.

CDR3 nucleotides: TGTGCCAGCAGCAAAGGACTAGCGGGAACCTACGAGCAGTACTTC. Translated, it gives CASSKGLAGTYEQYF. The V and J genes are TRBV11-3 and TRBJ2-7; TRBD2 matches 12 bases. The CDR3 is 15 amino acids. Germline CDR1 SGHNT, CDR2 YENEEA. V gave up 5 bases and J gave up 2 bases; unmatched junction bases: 4.

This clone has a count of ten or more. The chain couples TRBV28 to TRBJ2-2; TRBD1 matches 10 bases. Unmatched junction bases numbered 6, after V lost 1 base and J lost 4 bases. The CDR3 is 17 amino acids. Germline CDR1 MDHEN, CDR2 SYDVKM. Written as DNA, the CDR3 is TGTGCCAGCAGTTTATTTTGGGGACAGGGGATCACCGGGGAGCTGTTTTTT. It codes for CASSLFWGQGITGELFF. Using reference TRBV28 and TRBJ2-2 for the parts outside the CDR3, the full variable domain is DVKVTQSSRYLVKRTGEKVFLECVQDMDHENMFWYRQDPGLGLRLIYFSYDVKMKEKGDIPEGYSVSREKKERFSLILESASTNQTSMYLCASSLFWGQGITGELFFGEGSRLTVL.

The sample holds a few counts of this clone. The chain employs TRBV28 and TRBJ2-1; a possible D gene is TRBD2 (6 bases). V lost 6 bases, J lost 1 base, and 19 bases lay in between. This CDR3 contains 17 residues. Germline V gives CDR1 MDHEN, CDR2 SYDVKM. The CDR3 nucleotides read TGTGCCAGCAGCACCTCCGGGGACTCCCGTTCCTACAATGAGCAGTTCTTC. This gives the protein CASSTSGDSRSYNEQFF.

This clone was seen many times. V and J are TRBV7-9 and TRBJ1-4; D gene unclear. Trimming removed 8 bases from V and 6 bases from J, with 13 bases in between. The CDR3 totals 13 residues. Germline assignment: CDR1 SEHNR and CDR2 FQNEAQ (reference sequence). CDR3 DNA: TGTGCCAGCGCTTCTTCAAGGGATGAAAAACTGTTTTTT. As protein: CASASSRDEKLFF.

Here the CDR3 reads CASSPGPAGTSYEQYF. CDR3 nucleotides: TGCGCCAGCAGCCCGGGCCCAGCCGGGACGTCCTACGAGCAGTACTTC. The V call is TRBV4-1, the J call TRBJ2-7, with D perhaps assigned TRBD1 or TRBD2 (5 bases each). V was cut by 4 bases and J by 1 base, with 17 bases left in between. Germline CDR1 and CDR2: MGHRA and YSYEKL. There are 16 residues in the CDR3.

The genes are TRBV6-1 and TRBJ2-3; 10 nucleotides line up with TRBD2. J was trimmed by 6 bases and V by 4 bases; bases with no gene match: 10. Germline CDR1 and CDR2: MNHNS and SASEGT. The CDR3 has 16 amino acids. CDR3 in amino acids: CASSVSASGSDDTQYF. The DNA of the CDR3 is TGTGCCAGCAGTGTATCCGCTAGCGGGAGTGATGATACGCAGTATTTT.

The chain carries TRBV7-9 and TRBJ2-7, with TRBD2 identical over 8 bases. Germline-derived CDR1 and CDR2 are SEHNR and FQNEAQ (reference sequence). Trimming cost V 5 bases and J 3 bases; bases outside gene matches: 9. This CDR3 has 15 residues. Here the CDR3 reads CASSMTKREYYEQYF. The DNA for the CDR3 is TGTGCCAGCAGCATGACAAAGCGGGAGTACTACGAGCAGTACTTC.

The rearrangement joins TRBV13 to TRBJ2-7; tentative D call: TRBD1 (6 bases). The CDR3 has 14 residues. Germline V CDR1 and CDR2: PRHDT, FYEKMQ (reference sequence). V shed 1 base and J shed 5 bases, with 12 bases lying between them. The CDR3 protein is CASSLEAGAHEQYF. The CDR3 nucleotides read TGTGCCAGCAGCTTAGAGGCAGGGGCCCACGAGCAGTACTTC.

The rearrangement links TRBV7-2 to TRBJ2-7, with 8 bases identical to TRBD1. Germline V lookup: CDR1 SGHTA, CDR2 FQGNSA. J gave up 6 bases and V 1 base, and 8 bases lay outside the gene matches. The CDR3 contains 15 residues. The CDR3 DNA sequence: TGTGCCAGCAGCTTAGTGAGGGCAGGGGGCATCGAGCAGTACTTC. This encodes CASSLVRAGGIEQYF.

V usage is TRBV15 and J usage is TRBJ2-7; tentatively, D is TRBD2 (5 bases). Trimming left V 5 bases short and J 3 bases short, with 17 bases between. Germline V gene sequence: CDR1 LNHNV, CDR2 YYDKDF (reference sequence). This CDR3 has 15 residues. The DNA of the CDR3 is TGTGCCACCAGCGGCTCGGGAATGAGTGTCTACGAGCAGTACTTC. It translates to CATSGSGMSVYEQYF.

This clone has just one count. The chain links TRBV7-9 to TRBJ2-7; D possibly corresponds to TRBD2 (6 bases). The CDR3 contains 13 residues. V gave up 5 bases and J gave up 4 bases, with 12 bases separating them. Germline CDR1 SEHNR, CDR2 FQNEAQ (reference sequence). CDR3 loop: CASSPGTPYEQYF. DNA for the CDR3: TGTGCCAGCAGCCCCGGGACTCCTTACGAGCAGTACTTC.

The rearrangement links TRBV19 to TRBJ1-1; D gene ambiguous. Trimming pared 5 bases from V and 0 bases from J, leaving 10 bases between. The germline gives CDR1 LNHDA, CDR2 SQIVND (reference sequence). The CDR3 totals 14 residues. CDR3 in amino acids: CASSEEGMNTEAFF. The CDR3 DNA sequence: TGTGCCAGTAGTGAAGAGGGTATGAACACTGAAGCTTTCTTT.

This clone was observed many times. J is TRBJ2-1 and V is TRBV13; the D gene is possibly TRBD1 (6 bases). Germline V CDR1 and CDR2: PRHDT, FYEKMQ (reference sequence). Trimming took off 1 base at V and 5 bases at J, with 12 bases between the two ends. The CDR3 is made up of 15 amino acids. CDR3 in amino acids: CASSLEGRGNNEQFF. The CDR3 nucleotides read TGTGCCAGCAGCTTAGAGGGCAGGGGCAACAATGAGCAGTTCTTC. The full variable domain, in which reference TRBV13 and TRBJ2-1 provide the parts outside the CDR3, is AAGVIQSPRHLIKEKRETATLKCYPIPRHDTVYWYQQGPGQDPQFLISFYEKMQSDKGSIPDRFSAQQFSDYHSELNMSSLELGDSALYFCASSLEGRGNNEQFFGPGTRLTVL.

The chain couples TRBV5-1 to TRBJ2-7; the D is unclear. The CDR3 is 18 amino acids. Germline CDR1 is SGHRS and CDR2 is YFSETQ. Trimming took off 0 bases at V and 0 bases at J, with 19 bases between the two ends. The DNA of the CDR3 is TGCGCCAGCAGCTTGGCGCTAGACTCAACTTGGGGCTCCTACGAGCAGTACTTC. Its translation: CASSLALDSTWGSYEQYF.